This is a list of T cell receptor beta chains from one sample in a study of blood T cell repertoires in COVID-19. TCRdb's table, derived via immunoSEQ multiplex PCR, lists solely in-frame clones and lacks some. The sample lists tens of thousands of clones, around 82% occurring once. The specimen sequenced was peripheral blood. The receptors were sampled from a woman of 80 years or more with acute or convalescent COVID-19. Both conserved end residues are part of each CDR3. D genes are given only for firm matches. Clone sizes are given selectively: once, few, many, or a class where the clone is expanded.

length,D,size,V,J,DNA,CDR3
13,.,.,TRBV6-2/TRBV6-3,TRBJ1-2,TGTGCCAGCAGTTACACCGAGACAGGCGGCTACACCTTC,CASSYTETGGYTF
15,.,.,TRBV6-5,TRBJ1-5,TGTGCCAGCAGTCTTGGGCAGGGTCAGAGTCAGCCCCAGCATTTT,CASSLGQGQSQPQHF
15,TRBD2,.,TRBV3-1/TRBV3-2,TRBJ2-1,TGTGCCAGCAGTACGAGCGGGAGGATAAACAATGAGCAGTTCTTC,CASSTSGRINNEQFF
13,.,.,TRBV11-2,TRBJ1-1,TGTGCCAGCAGCTCTCAGGAAGGCACTGAAGCTTTCTTT,CASSSQEGTEAFF
14,.,.,TRBV3-1/TRBV3-2,TRBJ1-6,TGTGCCAGCAGCCAGACTAGGCTAGGGTCACCCCTCCACTTT,CASSQTRLGSPLHF
14,.,.,TRBV18,TRBJ1-5,TGTGCCAGCTCACCGGGGGGTGTCAATCAGCCCCAGCATTTT,CASSPGGVNQPQHF
16,TRBD2,.,TRBV5-4,TRBJ2-1,TGTGCCAGCAGCTTACAACAGACTAGCGGGCCCAATGAGCAGTTCTTC,CASSLQQTSGPNEQFF
16,TRBD1,once,TRBV2,TRBJ2-2,TGTGCCAGCATGGACAGGATGGGTGCGAACACCGGGGAGCTGTTTTTT,CASMDRMGANTGELFF
13,.,few,TRBV9,TRBJ1-6,TGTGCCAGCAGCGTAGTAGGGGATTCACCCCTCCACTTT,CASSVVGDSPLHF
15,.,.,TRBV5-4,TRBJ2-1,TGTGCCAGCAGCTCCGGCCGGAGCTCCTACAATGAGCAGTTCTTC,CASSSGRSSYNEQFF
16,TRBD1,.,TRBV15,TRBJ1-2,TGTGCCACCAGCAGAGATCCAACAGGGGGTGGGTATGGCTACACCTTC,CATSRDPTGGGYGYTF
17,.,.,TRBV6-2/TRBV6-3,TRBJ1-1,TGTGCCAGCAGTTACCCCCTTGGTCGGGGAGGGGGCACTGAAGCTTTCTTT,CASSYPLGRGGGTEAFF
15,.,.,TRBV9,TRBJ2-5,TGTGCCAGCAGCGTAACGGAGCTGCGGCGAGAGACCCAGTACTTC,CASSVTELRRETQYF
15,.,.,TRBV19,TRBJ2-2,TGTGCCAGTAGTATTGTAAACAGGGTAACCGGGGAGCTGTTTTTT,CASSIVNRVTGELFF
14,TRBD2,.,TRBV13,TRBJ2-7,TGTGCCAGCAGCTTACCGACTAGCGGGAGCGAGCAGTACTTC,CASSLPTSGSEQYF
17,.,.,TRBV6-2/TRBV6-3,TRBJ2-1,TGTGCCAGCAGTTACTTCCTAGGGAGCGGCTCCTACAATGAGCAGTTCTTC,CASSYFLGSGSYNEQFF
15,.,.,TRBV28,TRBJ1-6,TGTGCCAGCAGTCCTCCTAGCTCCTATAATTCACCCCTCCACTTT,CASSPPSSYNSPLHF
14,.,.,TRBV19,TRBJ1-3,TGTGCCAGTAGTATTCTAGCGGCCGGAAACACCATATATTTT,CASSILAAGNTIYF